This T cell receptor beta chain was identified in a study of cytomegalovirus exposure and HLA in healthy donors. Study results and limitations: Associated with cytomegalovirus, according to the listing, were some 150 TCR beta chains.

The protocol was immunoSEQ multiplex PCR, while the TCRdb copy is restricted to in-frame clones and leaves out a portion. The data show some 180,000 clones, approximately 78% seen once. Comments on this clone: Its antigen is as yet unknown.

Sequenced input: PBMCs. This receptor was obtained from a woman aged 25 to 39 in good health and CMV-seronegative.

The CDR3 sequence is CASSYARGKADTQYF. In DNA, the CDR3 is TGTGCCAGCAGTTACGCGCGGGGAAAGGCAGATACGCAGTATTTT. The V call is TRBV6-5, the J call TRBJ2-3; perhaps TRBD2 as D (6 bases). CDR1 and CDR2 from the germline V gene are MNHEY and SVGAGI. The CDR3 is 15 residues long. V lost 2 bases and J lost 4, with 13 bases in between.